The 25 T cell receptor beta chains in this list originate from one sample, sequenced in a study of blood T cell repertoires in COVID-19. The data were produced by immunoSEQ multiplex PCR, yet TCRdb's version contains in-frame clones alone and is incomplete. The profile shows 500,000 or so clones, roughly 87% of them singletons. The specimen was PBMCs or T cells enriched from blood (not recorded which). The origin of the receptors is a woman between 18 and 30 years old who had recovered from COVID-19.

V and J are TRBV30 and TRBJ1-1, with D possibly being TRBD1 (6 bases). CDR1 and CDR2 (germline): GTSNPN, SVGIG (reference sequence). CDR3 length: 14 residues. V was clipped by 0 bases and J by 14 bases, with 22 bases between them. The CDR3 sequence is CAWSVRGGGGLYFF. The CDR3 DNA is TGTGCCTGGAGTGTAAGGGGAGGGGGGGGATTGTACTTCTTT.

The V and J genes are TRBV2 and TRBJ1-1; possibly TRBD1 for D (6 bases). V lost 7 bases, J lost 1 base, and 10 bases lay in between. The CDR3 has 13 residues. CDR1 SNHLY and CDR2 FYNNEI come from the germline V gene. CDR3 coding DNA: TGTGCCAGCACGAGGGACACGAACACTGAAGCTTTCTTT. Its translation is CASTRDTNTEAFF.

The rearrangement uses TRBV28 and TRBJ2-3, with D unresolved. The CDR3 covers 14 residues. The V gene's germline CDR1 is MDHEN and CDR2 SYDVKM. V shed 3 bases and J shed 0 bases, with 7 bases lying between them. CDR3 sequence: CASSFVISTDTQYF. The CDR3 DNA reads TGTGCCAGCAGTTTTGTCATTAGCACAGATACGCAGTATTTT.

CDR3 bases: TGTGCCAGCAGCAACCCAGGTGGATCCGGGGAGCTGTTTTTT. It yields the protein CASSNPGGSGELFF. This rearrangement joins TRBV7-3 to TRBJ2-2; D ambiguous. The length of the CDR3 is 14 residues. The germline CDR1 and CDR2 sequences are SGHTA and FQGTGA. V was trimmed by 5 bases and J by 6 bases, leaving 13 bases between them.

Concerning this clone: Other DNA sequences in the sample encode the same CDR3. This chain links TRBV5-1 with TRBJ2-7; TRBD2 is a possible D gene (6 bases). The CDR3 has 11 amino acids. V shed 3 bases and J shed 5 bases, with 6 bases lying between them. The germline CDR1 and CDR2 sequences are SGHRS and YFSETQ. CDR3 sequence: CASSSGDEQYF. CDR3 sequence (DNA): TGCGCCAGCAGCTCGGGGGACGAGCAGTACTTC.

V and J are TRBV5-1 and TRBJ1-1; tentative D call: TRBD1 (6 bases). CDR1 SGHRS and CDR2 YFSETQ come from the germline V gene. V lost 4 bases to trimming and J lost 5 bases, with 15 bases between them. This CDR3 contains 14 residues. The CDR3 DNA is TGCGCCAGCAGCGACGAGGGGGTAGGGACTGAAGCTTTCTTT. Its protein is CASSDEGVGTEAFF.

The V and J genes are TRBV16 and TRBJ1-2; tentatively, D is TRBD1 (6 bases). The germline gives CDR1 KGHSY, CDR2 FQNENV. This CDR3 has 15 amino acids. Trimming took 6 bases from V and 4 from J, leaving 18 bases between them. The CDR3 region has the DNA TGTGCCAGCAGACCCGGACAGCCGAACGGCTATGGCTACACCTTC. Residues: CASRPGQPNGYGYTF. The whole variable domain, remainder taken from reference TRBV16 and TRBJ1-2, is GEEVAQTPKHLVRGEGQKAKLYCAPIKGHSYVFWYQQVLKNEFKFLISFQNENVFDETGMPKERFSAKCLPNSPCSLEIQATKLEDSAVYFCASRPGQPNGYGYTFGSGTRLTVV.

The CDR3, as DNA: TGTGCCACCTATGGGGGGTACCAAGAGACCCAGTACTTC. Protein sequence: CATYGGYQETQYF. The chain joins TRBV2 to TRBJ2-5; maybe TRBD2 (6 bases). V dropped 10 bases and J dropped 0 bases, with 12 bases sitting between them. The germline V gene encodes CDR1 SNHLY and CDR2 FYNNEI. The CDR3 contains 13 residues.

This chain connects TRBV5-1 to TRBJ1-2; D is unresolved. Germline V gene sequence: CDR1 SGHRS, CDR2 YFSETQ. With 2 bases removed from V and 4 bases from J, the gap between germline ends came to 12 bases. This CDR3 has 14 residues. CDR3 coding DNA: TGCGCCAGCAGCTTAAGATGGCAGTCCTATGGCTACACCTTC. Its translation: CASSLRWQSYGYTF. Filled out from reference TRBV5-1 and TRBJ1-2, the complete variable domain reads KAGVTQTPRYLIKTRGQQVTLSCSPISGHRSVSWYQQTPGQGLQFLFEYFSETQRNKGNFPGRFSGRQFSNSRSEMNVSTLELGDSALYLCASSLRWQSYGYTFGSGTRLTVV.

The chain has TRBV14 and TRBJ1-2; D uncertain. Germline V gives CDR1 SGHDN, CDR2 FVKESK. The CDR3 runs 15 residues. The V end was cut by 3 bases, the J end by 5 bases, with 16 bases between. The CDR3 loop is CASSQTRAGGYGYTF. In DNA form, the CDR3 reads TGTGCCAGCAGCCAGACAAGAGCGGGCGGTTATGGCTACACCTTC.

This CDR3 reads CASSSDRVKGTGELFF. The CDR3 nucleotides read TGTGCCAGCAGTTCGGACAGGGTCAAGGGCACCGGGGAGCTGTTTTTT. The rearrangement uses TRBV5-4 and TRBJ2-2, with 8 bases matching TRBD1. The germline V gene encodes CDR1 SGHNT and CDR2 YYREEE (reference sequence). V lost 5 bases, J lost 4 bases, and 10 bases stayed unmatched. There are 16 residues in the CDR3.

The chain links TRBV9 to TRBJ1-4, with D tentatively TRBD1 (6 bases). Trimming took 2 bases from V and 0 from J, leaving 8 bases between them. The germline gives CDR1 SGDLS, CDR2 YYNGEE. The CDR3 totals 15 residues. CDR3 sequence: CASSVQGTTNEKLFF. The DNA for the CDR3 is TGTGCCAGCAGCGTGCAGGGGACAACTAATGAAAAACTGTTTTTT.

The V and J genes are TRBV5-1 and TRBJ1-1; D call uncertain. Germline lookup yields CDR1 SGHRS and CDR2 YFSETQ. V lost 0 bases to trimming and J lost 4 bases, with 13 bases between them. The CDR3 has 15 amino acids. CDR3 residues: CASSLGAGEGTEAFF. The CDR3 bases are TGCGCCAGCAGCTTGGGGGCCGGGGAGGGCACTGAAGCTTTCTTT.

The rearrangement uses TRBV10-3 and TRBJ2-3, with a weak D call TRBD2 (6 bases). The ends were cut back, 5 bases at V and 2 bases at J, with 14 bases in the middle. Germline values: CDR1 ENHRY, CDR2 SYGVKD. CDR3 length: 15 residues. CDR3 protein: CAISPSGTATDTQYF. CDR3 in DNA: TGTGCCATCAGTCCCTCCGGGACTGCCACAGATACGCAGTATTTT.

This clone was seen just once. CDR3 DNA sequence: TGTGCCAGCAGCTTGGAGGGACAGGGAGTTTATTCACCCCTCCACTTT. Translation gives CASSLEGQGVYSPLHF. The rearrangement uses TRBV5-4 and TRBJ1-6; 9 bases align to TRBD1. Trimming at V came to 0 bases and at J to 8 bases, leaving 6 bases not matched to a gene. CDR3 length: 16 amino acids. From germline, CDR1 is SGHNT and CDR2 YYREEE (reference sequence).

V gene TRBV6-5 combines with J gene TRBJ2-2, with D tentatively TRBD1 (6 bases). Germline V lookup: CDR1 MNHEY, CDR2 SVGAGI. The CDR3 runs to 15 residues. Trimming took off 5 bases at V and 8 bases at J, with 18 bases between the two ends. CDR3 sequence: CASSPLGTKRGELFF. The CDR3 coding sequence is TGTGCCAGCAGTCCTCTCGGGACAAAGAGGGGGGAGCTGTTTTTT.

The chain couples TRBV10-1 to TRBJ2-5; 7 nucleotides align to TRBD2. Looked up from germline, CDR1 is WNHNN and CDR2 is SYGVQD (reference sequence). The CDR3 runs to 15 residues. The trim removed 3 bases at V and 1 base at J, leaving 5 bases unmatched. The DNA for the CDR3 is TGCGCCAGCAGTGAAAGTTCTAGCGGCCAAGAGACCCAGTACTTC. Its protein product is CASSESSSGQETQYF.

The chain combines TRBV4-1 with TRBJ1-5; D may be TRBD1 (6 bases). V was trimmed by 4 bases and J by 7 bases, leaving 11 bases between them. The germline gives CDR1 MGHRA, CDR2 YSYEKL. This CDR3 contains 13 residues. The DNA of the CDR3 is TGCGCCAGCAGCCCCAGACAGGACCAGCCCCAGCATTTT. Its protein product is CASSPRQDQPQHF.

Here the CDR3 DNA reads TGCGCCAGCAGCCACGCGCGACGGCTACTGACAGGCACCGGGGAGCTGTTTTTT. Protein product: CASSHARRLLTGTGELFF. V and J are TRBV4-1 and TRBJ2-2, with D possibly being TRBD1 (6 bases). V lost 3 bases and J lost 4, with 21 bases in between. Germline V gene lookup returns CDR1 MGHRA and CDR2 YSYEKL. This CDR3 is built from 18 residues.

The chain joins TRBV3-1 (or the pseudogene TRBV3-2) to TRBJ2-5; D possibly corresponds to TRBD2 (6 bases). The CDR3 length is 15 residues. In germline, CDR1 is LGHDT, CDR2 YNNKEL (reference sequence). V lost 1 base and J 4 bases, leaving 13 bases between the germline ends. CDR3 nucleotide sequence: TGTGCCAGCAGCCAAGGGGGACTGACCGGAGAGACCCAGTACTTC. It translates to CASSQGGLTGETQYF.

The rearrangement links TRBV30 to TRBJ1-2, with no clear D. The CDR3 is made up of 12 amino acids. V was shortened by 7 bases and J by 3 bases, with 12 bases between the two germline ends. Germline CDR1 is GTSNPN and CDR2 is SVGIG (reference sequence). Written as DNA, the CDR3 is TGTGCCTACCTACTGGAGGACTATGGCTACACCTTC. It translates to CAYLLEDYGYTF.

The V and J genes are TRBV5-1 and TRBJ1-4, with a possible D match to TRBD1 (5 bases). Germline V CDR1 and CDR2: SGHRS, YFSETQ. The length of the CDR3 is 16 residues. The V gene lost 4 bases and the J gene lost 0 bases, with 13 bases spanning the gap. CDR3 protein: CASSTVSGATNEKLFF. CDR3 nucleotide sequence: TGCGCCAGCAGCACCGTCTCGGGGGCAACTAATGAAAAACTGTTTTTT.

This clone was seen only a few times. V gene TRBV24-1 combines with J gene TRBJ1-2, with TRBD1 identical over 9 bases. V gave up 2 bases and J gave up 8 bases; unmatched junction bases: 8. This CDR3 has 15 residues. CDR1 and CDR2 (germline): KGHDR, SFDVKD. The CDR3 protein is CATSDSTGGEVGYTF. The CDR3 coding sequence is TGTGCCACCAGTGATTCGACAGGGGGTGAAGTGGGCTACACCTTC.

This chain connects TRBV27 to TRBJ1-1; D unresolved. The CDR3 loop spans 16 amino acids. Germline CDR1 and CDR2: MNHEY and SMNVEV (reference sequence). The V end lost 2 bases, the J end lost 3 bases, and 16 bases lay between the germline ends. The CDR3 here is CASSLGPGQVHTEAFF. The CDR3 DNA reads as TGTGCCAGCAGTTTAGGCCCAGGTCAGGTTCACACTGAAGCTTTCTTT.

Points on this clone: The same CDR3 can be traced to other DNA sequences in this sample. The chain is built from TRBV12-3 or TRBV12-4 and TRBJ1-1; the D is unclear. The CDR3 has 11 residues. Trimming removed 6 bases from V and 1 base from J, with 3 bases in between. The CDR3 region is CASSRNTEAFF. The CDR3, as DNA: TGTGCCAGCAGCCGGAACACTGAAGCTTTCTTT.